This TCR beta chain was captured in a study of T cells in pancreatic ductal adenocarcinoma. The study, taken as a whole, reports: Tumor-versus-blood clonality comparisons may be biased toward lower tumor diversity. Unique clonotypes were around 8-fold more numerous in blood than in tumor.

About this clone: The target antigen is unknown.

Sequenced by immunoSEQ multiplex PCR; TCRdb stores in-frame clones only, minus some. The sample has 16,000 or so clones; under 95% are singletons. V lost 2 bases, J lost 2 bases, and 16 bases lay in between. This CDR3 has 15 residues. CDR1 GTSNPN and CDR2 SVGIG come from the germline V gene (reference sequence). Surgery without prior neoadjuvant therapy was the treatment of the selected pancreatic ductal adenocarcinoma patients. The receptor was derived from a human donor with pancreatic ductal adenocarcinoma. Source material: PBMCs. The chain joins TRBV30 to TRBJ2-7; either TRBD1 or TRBD2 may fit D (6 bases each). The DNA of the CDR3 is TGTGCCTGGAGTCCCCCGGGGGCGCGCCCCTACGAGCAGTACTTC. This gives the protein CAWSPPGARPYEQYF.